Listed here are 20 T cell receptor beta chains from one sample, sequenced in a study of ipilimumab plus nivolumab after autologous stem cell transplantation. The assay was immunoSEQ multiplex PCR, and TCRdb's table has in-frame clones only and misses some. This sample yields around 21,000 clones, of which around 82% are seen a single time; over 5.5% belongs to the top ten. The sample consisted of PBMCs, taken in a trial of ipilimumab plus nivolumab as post-transplant consolidation. These receptor sequences come from a male donor with diffuse large B-cell lymphoma.

The V and J genes are TRBV7-2 and TRBJ2-2, with TRBD1 identical over 10 bases. The CDR3 runs to 16 residues. Germline V gene sequence: CDR1 SGHTA, CDR2 FQGNSA. The J segment lost 1 base and the V segment lost 5 bases, leaving 4 bases of the junction unmatched. CDR3 coding DNA: TGTGCCAGCAGCCCTAGGACAGGGGGGAACACCGGGGAGCTGTTTTTT. Its translation: CASSPRTGGNTGELFF.

The chain links TRBV5-1 to TRBJ2-1; D ambiguous. Germline V gives CDR1 SGHRS, CDR2 YFSETQ. V lost 5 bases to trimming and J lost 10 bases, with 10 bases between them. The CDR3 sequence is 11 residues long. CDR3: CASSYGLEQFF. Written as DNA, the CDR3 is TGCGCCAGCAGTTATGGGCTCGAGCAGTTCTTC. The entire variable domain, with the rest obtained from reference TRBV5-1 and TRBJ2-1, is as follows: KAGVTQTPRYLIKTRGQQVTLSCSPISGHRSVSWYQQTPGQGLQFLFEYFSETQRNKGNFPGRFSGRQFSNSRSEMNVSTLELGDSALYLCASSYGLEQFFGPGTRLTVL.

This clone has a handful of counts. This chain connects TRBV29-1 to TRBJ1-1, with D possibly TRBD1 on 5 matching bases. The CDR3 is 16 residues long. With 0 bases removed from V and 3 bases from J, the gap between germline ends came to 17 bases. Per germline, CDR1 SQVTM and CDR2 ANQGSEA. The CDR3 is CSVEDPMGGMDTEAFF. The DNA of the CDR3 is TGCAGCGTTGAAGATCCTATGGGGGGAATGGACACTGAAGCTTTCTTT. Filled out from reference TRBV29-1 and TRBJ1-1, the complete variable domain reads SAVISQKPSRDICQRGTSLTIQCQVDSQVTMMFWYRQQPGQSLTLIATANQGSEATYESGFVIDKFPISRPNLTFSTLTVSNMSPEDSSIYLCSVEDPMGGMDTEAFFGQGTRLTVV.

The chain joins TRBV6-6 to TRBJ2-3, with D perhaps TRBD2 (6 bases). Between the trimmed V and J ends, which lost 7 bases and 1 base, there was a span of 9 bases. CDR3 length: 13 amino acids. The germline CDR1 and CDR2 sequences are MNHNY and SVGAGI (reference sequence). CDR3 nucleotides: TGTGCCAGCATGGGGGGTGGCACAGATACGCAGTATTTT. Translating gives CASMGGGTDTQYF.

The chain combines TRBV5-1 with TRBJ2-3, with D possibly being TRBD1 or TRBD2 (6 bases each). Trimming shortened V by 7 bases and J by 4 bases, and 19 bases separated the two germline ends. CDR1 and CDR2 from the germline V gene are SGHRS and YFSETQ. This CDR3 comprises 15 residues. The CDR3 loop is CASSPRGAFPDTQYF. The CDR3 DNA sequence: TGCGCCAGCTCCCCGAGGGGGGCCTTTCCAGATACGCAGTATTTT.

The table lists this clone with a few counts. CDR3 loop: CASSTAGTESYEQYF. DNA for the CDR3: TGTGCCAGCAGCACCGCCGGGACAGAGTCCTACGAGCAGTACTTC. This sequence joins TRBV27 and TRBJ2-7, with TRBD1 matching over 7 bases. This CDR3 spans 15 amino acids. Per the germline V gene, CDR1 is MNHEY and CDR2 is SMNVEV (reference sequence). V lost 6 bases to trimming and J lost 1 base; unmatched junction nucleotides: 9.

The rearrangement links TRBV5-6 to TRBJ1-5, with D tentatively TRBD1 (5 bases). Per germline, CDR1 SGHDT and CDR2 YYEEEE. V was pared by 3 bases and J by 5 bases, with 9 bases between. The CDR3 length is 13 residues. CDR3 amino acids: CASSSGRDQPQHF. CDR3 nucleotides: TGTGCCAGCAGCTCAGGGCGGGATCAGCCCCAGCATTTT.

The V call is TRBV11-3, the J call TRBJ2-5; 7 bases are a match to TRBD1. This CDR3 is 13 amino acids long. Germline CDR1 and CDR2: SGHNT and YENEEA. With V trimmed by 1 base and J by 7 bases, 3 bases remained unmatched. The CDR3 DNA reads as TGTGCCAGCAGCTTAGCCAGACAGGGGACCCAGTACTTC. It encodes CASSLARQGTQYF.

CDR3 sequence reads: CASSLEILGARTEAFF. CDR3 DNA sequence: TGTGCCAGCAGCTTAGAGATTCTGGGGGCGAGGACTGAAGCTTTCTTT. The rearrangement joins TRBV11-2 to TRBJ1-1, with D maybe TRBD1 (6 bases). In germline, CDR1 is SGHAT, CDR2 FQNNGV. This CDR3 has 16 amino acids. The V end was cut by 0 bases, the J end by 5 bases, with 16 bases between. Variable domain in full (rest from reference TRBV11-2 and TRBJ1-1): EAGVAQSPRYKIIEKRQSVAFWCNPISGHATLYWYQQILGQGPKLLIQFQNNGVVDDSQLPKDRFSAERLKGVDSTLKIQPAKLEDSAVYLCASSLEILGARTEAFFGQGTRLTVV.

This sequence joins TRBV5-6 and TRBJ2-3; no clear D. Trimming took 0 bases from V and 3 from J, leaving 5 bases between them. Germline CDR1 is SGHDT and CDR2 is YYEEEE. There are 13 residues in the CDR3. The CDR3 loop is CASSLGLTDTQYF. Written as DNA, the CDR3 is TGTGCCAGCAGCTTGGGTTTGACAGATACGCAGTATTTT.

This chain connects TRBV6-1 to TRBJ2-5, with 10 positions matching TRBD1. Matching the DNA end better, TRBJ2-7 makes the J call doubtful. Germline lookup yields CDR1 MNHNS and CDR2 SASEGT. CDR3 length: 14 residues. CDR3: CASSEGDRGSEQYF. CDR3 DNA sequence: TGTGCCAGCAGTGAAGGGGACAGGGGAAGCGAGCAGTACTTC.

This clone was detected a few times. The rearrangement links TRBV10-1 to TRBJ2-3; 10 bases are shared with TRBD2. The CDR3 runs to 16 residues. Trimming removed 5 bases from V and 5 bases from J; junction bases left unmatched: 10. In germline, CDR1 is WNHNN, CDR2 SYGVQD (reference sequence). This chain's CDR3 is CASSRIAGGLGDTQYF. In nucleotides, the CDR3 is TGCGCCAGCAGTAGAATAGCGGGGGGCCTAGGAGATACGCAGTATTTT.

The gene calls are TRBV30 and TRBJ1-1; D is unclear. CDR3 length equals 14 residues. Deletions cut 4 bases from V and 1 base from J, with 13 bases between. The germline V gene encodes CDR1 GTSNPN and CDR2 SVGIG (reference sequence). In DNA, the CDR3 is TGTGCCTGGAACCCAAGGGAGAGGAACACTGAAGCTTTCTTT. Protein: CAWNPRERNTEAFF.

The chain joins TRBV6-5 to TRBJ2-2; 12 bases agree with TRBD2. The junction had 1 base not matched to a gene; V was cut back by 5 bases and J by 3 bases. Germline V gene data show CDR1 as MNHEY and CDR2 as SVGAGI. The CDR3 length is 15 residues. The CDR3 DNA reads TGTGCCAGCAGTGGACTAGCGGGGCACACCGGGGAGCTGTTTTTT. It encodes CASSGLAGHTGELFF.

The rearrangement joins TRBV18 to TRBJ1-2; possible D gene TRBD1, 5 bases. Trimming stripped 1 base from V and 4 bases from J, with 13 bases between. This CDR3 comprises 15 residues. Germline CDR1 KGHSH, CDR2 LQKENI. DNA of the CDR3: TGTGCCAGCTCACCACAGGAAGGGGCCCCCTATGGCTACACCTTC. This codes for CASSPQEGAPYGYTF.

The CDR3 region has the DNA TGTGCCAGCTCACCCTGGAAGGGGGCAGTCCACAATGAGCAGTTCTTC. Protein sequence: CASSPWKGAVHNEQFF. The V and J genes are TRBV18 and TRBJ2-1, with 7 positions matching TRBD1. The CDR3 has 16 amino acids. The germline gives CDR1 KGHSH, CDR2 LQKENI. The V segment lost 3 bases and the J segment 5 bases; nucleotides outside the gene matches: 10.

The chain is built from TRBV11-3 and TRBJ2-1; 9 bases line up with TRBD1. This CDR3 comprises 16 residues. Trimming at V came to 4 bases and at J to 1 base, leaving 5 bases not matched to a gene. Per germline, CDR1 SGHNT and CDR2 YENEEA. The CDR3 is CASSSGTGSSYNEQFF. The CDR3, as DNA: TGTGCCAGCAGCTCCGGGACAGGGTCATCCTACAATGAGCAGTTCTTC.

This clone has a handful of counts. This chain connects TRBV5-1 to TRBJ2-1; D is possibly TRBD2 (7 bases). Germline assignment: CDR1 SGHRS and CDR2 YFSETQ. The V gene lost 4 bases and the J gene lost 8 bases, with 16 bases spanning the gap. This CDR3 contains 14 residues. Here the CDR3 DNA reads TGCGCCAGCAGCCCCCGGTCCGGGGGGCATGAGCAGTTCTTC. Protein: CASSPRSGGHEQFF.

This clone was counted only a few times. J is TRBJ1-2 and V is TRBV9, with D perhaps matching TRBD1 (5 bases). CDR3 length: 14 amino acids. Germline lookup yields CDR1 SGDLS and CDR2 YYNGEE. Trimming removed 0 bases from V and 8 bases from J, with 14 bases in between. Here the CDR3 reads CASSVGRTREGYTF. The DNA of the CDR3 is TGTGCCAGCAGCGTAGGGAGGACAAGAGAAGGCTACACCTTC.

The chain carries TRBV19 and TRBJ1-6, with D possibly matching TRBD1 (5 bases). The CDR3 runs 15 residues. Trimming removed 7 bases at V and 3 bases at J, with 13 bases between. Per germline, CDR1 LNHDA and CDR2 SQIVND (reference sequence). CDR3: CASTNGGDYNSPLHF. The CDR3 DNA sequence: TGTGCCAGTACCAATGGAGGGGACTATAATTCACCCCTCCACTTT.